This entry features one T cell receptor beta chain sequence. The V and J ends lost 1 base and 0 bases, in that order; junction bases with no gene match: 4. The CDR3 runs to 19 residues. Germline V gene lookup returns CDR1 SNHLY and CDR2 FYNNEI. The entry originates in a study of shared clonotypes between healthy human individuals. TCRdb keeps only in-frame clones here, not all; method: immunoSEQ multiplex PCR. This table has 2 million to 2.5 million clones, roughly 92% appearing once. The source is a man younger than 35 in good health. Some clones in this sample may be carry-over from other donors' samples. What was sequenced was naive CD4+ T cells from PBMCs. This sample's subset: CD45RA+ positively selected. This chain joins TRBV2 and TRBJ2-2; 14 positions match TRBD2. CDR3 bases: TGTGCCAGCAGTGAAGGACTAGCGGGAGGGTGGGCGAACACCGGGGAGCTGTTTTTT. This encodes CASSEGLAGGWANTGELFF.